Listed here are 31 T cell receptor beta chains from one sample, sequenced in a study of early T cells in non-severe SARS-CoV-2 infection. TCRdb used MiXCR to reprocess the 5' RACE reads, holding one entry per CDR3 protein. The top ten clones hold 8% to 10% of a sample with roughly 55,000 distinct CDR3 sequences, 14% to 15% of them seen once. The sample consisted of whole blood, taken at baseline. The source of these receptors is an adult who was a healthcare worker with PCR-confirmed SARS-CoV-2 infection or an uninfected control (not recorded which).

This clonotype showed up many times. The CDR3 sequence: CASSIGTGRYEQYF. The CDR3 DNA follows: TGTGCCAGCAGTATCGGGACAGGGAGATACGAGCAGTACTTC. The chain employs TRBV28 and TRBJ2-7, with 9 bases lining up with TRBD1. The trim removed 5 bases at V and 4 bases at J, leaving 6 bases unmatched. CDR1 is MDHEN, CDR2 SYDVKM, per germline. The CDR3 is 14 amino acids. Combining the CDR3 with reference TRBV28 and TRBJ2-7 gives the whole variable domain DVKVTQSSRYLVKRTGEKVFLECVQDMDHENMFWYRQDPGLGLRLIYFSYDVKMKEKGDIPEGYSVSREKKERFSLILESASTNQTSMYLCASSIGTGRYEQYFGPGTRLTVT.

The table lists this clonotype with a few counts. The chain combines TRBV7-6 with TRBJ2-7, with a tentative D call TRBD1 (6 bases). Germline V lookup: CDR1 SGHVS, CDR2 FNYEAQ. The CDR3 is 13 residues long. Trimming left V 5 bases short and J 9 bases short, with 17 bases between. CDR3 nucleotides: TGTGCCAGCAGCCCTGTAACAGGGCCGGGGCAGTACTTC. The encoded protein is CASSPVTGPGQYF.

V and J are TRBV6-6 and TRBJ1-4; D perhaps matches TRBD1 (6 bases). The V and J ends lost 2 bases and 0 bases respectively, with 10 bases between them. The CDR3 has 16 residues. Germline V gene sequence: CDR1 MNHNY, CDR2 SVGAGI (reference sequence). The CDR3 region has the DNA TGTGCCAGCAGTTACGGGACAATCGCAACTAATGAAAAACTGTTTTTT. This translates into CASSYGTIATNEKLFF.

This clonotype is labeled medium-sized. The rearrangement joins TRBV7-9 to TRBJ1-5, with D tentatively TRBD1 (5 bases). Germline CDR1 SEHNR, CDR2 FQNEAQ (reference sequence). Trimming removed 4 bases from V and 2 bases from J, with 12 bases in between. The CDR3 contains 15 residues. The CDR3 loop is CASSSLGQGNQPQHF. The CDR3 region has the DNA TGTGCCAGCAGCTCCCTGGGGCAGGGCAATCAGCCCCAGCATTTT.

This clonotype was counted only a few times. V gene TRBV11-2 combines with J gene TRBJ2-2; the match to TRBD1 covers 7 bases. Looked up from germline, CDR1 is SGHAT and CDR2 is FQNNGV. V lost 5 bases and J lost 0; bases outside the gene matches: 3. The CDR3 extends over 15 amino acids. The CDR3 region has the DNA TGTGCCAGCAGCCGGGGACAGACGAACACCGGGGAGCTGTTTTTT. This codes for CASSRGQTNTGELFF.

This clonotype has at least ten counts. This chain joins TRBV29-1 and TRBJ1-2; D is possibly TRBD1 (5 bases). The CDR3 extends over 12 amino acids. Trimming pared 7 bases from V and 3 bases from J, leaving 12 bases between. The germline V gene has CDR1 SQVTM and CDR2 ANQGSEA. The CDR3 is CSGVQGDYGYTF. The CDR3 DNA follows: TGCAGCGGTGTCCAGGGTGACTATGGCTACACCTTC.

This chain uses TRBV5-1 with TRBJ2-3; weak D call: TRBD2 (6 bases). Trimming pared 0 bases from V and 0 bases from J, leaving 8 bases between. Germline assignment: CDR1 SGHRS and CDR2 YFSETQ. This CDR3 spans 15 amino acids. The CDR3 reads CASSLDSGSTDTQYF. The CDR3 DNA follows: TGCGCCAGCAGCTTGGATAGCGGTAGCACAGATACGCAGTATTTT.

The V and J genes are TRBV20-1 and TRBJ2-1; tentatively, D is TRBD1 (5 bases). V dropped 3 bases and J dropped 0 bases, with 12 bases sitting between them. This CDR3 is built from 15 residues. Germline-derived CDR1 and CDR2 are DFQATT and SNEGSKA (reference sequence). The CDR3 here is CSASRVLGSYNEQFF. DNA for the CDR3: TGCAGTGCTAGCAGGGTGCTAGGCTCCTACAATGAGCAGTTCTTC.

This clonotype was observed a few times. The J gene is TRBJ1-6, the V gene TRBV28; D call uncertain. Trimming left V 7 bases short and J 0 bases short, with 7 bases between. There are 14 residues in the CDR3. CDR1 and CDR2 from the germline V gene are MDHEN and SYDVKM. The CDR3 bases are TGTGCCAGCATCGAGAGCTCCTATAATTCACCCCTCCACTTT. Its translation: CASIESSYNSPLHF. Supplemented by reference TRBV28 and TRBJ1-6, the full variable domain reads DVKVTQSSRYLVKRTGEKVFLECVQDMDHENMFWYRQDPGLGLRLIYFSYDVKMKEKGDIPEGYSVSREKKERFSLILESASTNQTSMYLCASIESSYNSPLHFGNGTRLTVT.

The V and J genes are TRBV10-3 and TRBJ2-7; TRBD2 matches at 9 bases. Trimming removed 9 bases from V and 0 bases from J; junction bases left unmatched: 3. Germline values: CDR1 ENHRY, CDR2 SYGVKD. The CDR3 contains 13 residues. The CDR3 protein is CAIAGGPSYEQYF. The CDR3 region has the DNA TGTGCCATAGCGGGGGGCCCCTCCTACGAGCAGTACTTC.

This chain joins TRBV7-9 and TRBJ2-5; possible D gene TRBD2, 5 bases. This CDR3 region has 15 residues. In germline, CDR1 is SEHNR, CDR2 FQNEAQ (reference sequence). Trimming pared 1 base from V and 3 bases from J, leaving 12 bases between. This CDR3 reads CASSLDSGFKETQYF. The DNA for the CDR3 is TGTGCCAGCAGCTTAGATTCGGGGTTTAAAGAGACCCAGTACTTC.

This clonotype was counted ten times or more. J is TRBJ1-1 and V is TRBV7-9; no clear D gene. The V end was cut by 7 bases, the J end by 1 base, with 16 bases between. The length of the CDR3 is 15 residues. CDR1 and CDR2 (germline): SEHNR, FQNEAQ (reference sequence). The CDR3 region is CASNPALVRNTEAFF. The CDR3 nucleotides read TGTGCCAGCAATCCAGCTTTAGTGAGGAACACTGAAGCTTTCTTT.

The chain links TRBV4-2 to TRBJ1-5; weak D call: TRBD1 (5 bases). V lost 0 bases, J lost 0 bases, and 12 bases lay in between. The CDR3 length is 17 residues. Germline CDR1 reads LGHNA; CDR2 reads YNFKEQ. In nucleotides, the CDR3 is TGTGCCAGCAGCCAAGATTTGAGGGGAGATAGCAATCAGCCCCAGCATTTT. It encodes CASSQDLRGDSNQPQHF.

This chain joins TRBV4-2 and TRBJ1-6; tentative D call: TRBD1 (5 bases). The CDR3 contains 17 residues. Germline lookup yields CDR1 LGHNA and CDR2 YNFKEQ. V gave up 0 bases and J gave up 0 bases, with 9 bases separating them. The CDR3 coding sequence is TGTGCCAGCAGCCAAGACGGGGCGATCTCCTATAATTCACCCCTCCACTTT. Its translation is CASSQDGAISYNSPLHF.

This clonotype was seen at least ten times. The chain has TRBV29-1 and TRBJ1-5; D may be TRBD1 (6 bases). This CDR3 comprises 10 residues. Germline V lookup: CDR1 SQVTM, CDR2 ANQGSEA. Trimming took off 5 bases at V and 15 bases at J, with 14 bases between the two ends. The CDR3 region has the DNA TGCAGCGTTTGGACGGACAGTTTGCATTTT. Its protein is CSVWTDSLHF.

This clonotype was found many times. V is TRBV15 and J is TRBJ2-7; D is possibly TRBD1 (5 bases). In germline, CDR1 is LNHNV, CDR2 YYDKDF (reference sequence). This CDR3 has 15 amino acids. Trimming pared 4 bases from V and 6 bases from J, leaving 19 bases between. The CDR3, as DNA: TGTGCCACCAGCACCTTGGCAGGGAATAATGGCGAGCAGTACTTC. It specifies CATSTLAGNNGEQYF. The full variable domain, with the rest looked up from reference TRBV15 and TRBJ2-7, is DAMVIQNPRYQVTQFGKPVTLSCSQTLNHNVMYWYQQKSSQAPKLLFHYYDKDFNNEADTPDNFQSRRPNTSFCFLDIRSPGLGDTAMYLCATSTLAGNNGEQYFGPGTRLTVT.

V gene TRBV11-2 combines with J gene TRBJ2-2, with 9 bases matching TRBD2. Germline V gene sequence: CDR1 SGHAT, CDR2 FQNNGV. The V segment lost 5 bases and the J segment 6 bases; nucleotides outside the gene matches: 4. The CDR3 has 14 amino acids. DNA for the CDR3: TGTGCCAGCAGCGCGGGACTAGCATCCGGGGAGCTGTTTTTT. Its translation: CASSAGLASGELFF. The full variable domain, in which reference TRBV11-2 and TRBJ2-2 provide the parts outside the CDR3, is EAGVAQSPRYKIIEKRQSVAFWCNPISGHATLYWYQQILGQGPKLLIQFQNNGVVDDSQLPKDRFSAERLKGVDSTLKIQPAKLEDSAVYLCASSAGLASGELFFGEGSRLTVL.

The chain joins TRBV20-1 to TRBJ2-7, with D perhaps TRBD2 (6 bases). There are 15 residues in the CDR3. Germline-derived CDR1 and CDR2 are DFQATT and SNEGSKA (reference sequence). Trimming stripped 5 bases from V and 0 bases from J, with 17 bases between. CDR3 amino acids: CSAGLGLALSYEQYF. CDR3 coding DNA: TGCAGTGCTGGCCTGGGGCTAGCGCTCTCCTACGAGCAGTACTTC.

The chain couples TRBV7-2 to TRBJ2-3; perhaps TRBD2 as D (6 bases). The CDR3 runs 15 residues. Trimming took 6 bases from V and 4 from J, leaving 17 bases between them. Germline loops: CDR1 SGHTA, CDR2 FQGNSA. The CDR3, as DNA: TGTGCCAGCAGTACCCGGGGGACTCATCCAGATACGCAGTATTTT. This sequence encodes CASSTRGTHPDTQYF.

This clonotype showed up just a few times. V gene TRBV10-2 combines with J gene TRBJ2-4; D gene unclear. The CDR3 is made up of 16 amino acids. Trimming removed 2 bases at V and 4 bases at J, with 15 bases between. Looked up from germline, CDR1 is WSHSY and CDR2 is SAAADI. CDR3 residues: CASSEVPRQPKNIQYF. In DNA, the CDR3 is TGCGCCAGCAGTGAGGTACCCCGGCAGCCTAAAAACATTCAGTACTTC.

This clonotype was detected a few times. The chain is built from TRBV28 and TRBJ2-7; no firm D call. Trimming removed 5 bases at V and 7 bases at J, with 12 bases between. This CDR3 contains 12 residues. Germline assignment: CDR1 MDHEN and CDR2 SYDVKM. The CDR3 is CASSRTTFEQYF. DNA for the CDR3: TGTGCCAGCAGTCGGACCACTTTTGAGCAGTACTTC.

This clonotype was counted between two and nine times. It is unclear where the CDR3 begins or ends on the DNA, so no DNA is shown, and the CDR3 is as TCRdb lists it. The chain joins TRBV7-2 to TRBJ2-3; the table names TRBD1, a call not compared with the DNA. The germline V gene has CDR1 SGHTA and CDR2 FQGNSA. The CDR3 contains 14 residues when both ends are counted. CDR3 residues: CASSRTGTQIRSIF.

There are a few counts of this clonotype. J is TRBJ1-1 and V is TRBV5-1, with D tentatively TRBD1 (6 bases). The V gene's germline CDR1 is SGHRS and CDR2 YFSETQ. The V end lost 4 bases, the J end lost 2 bases, and 12 bases lay between the germline ends. The CDR3 totals 14 residues. CDR3 residues: CASSISGQNTEAFF. Here the CDR3 DNA reads TGCGCCAGCAGCATATCGGGACAAAACACTGAAGCTTTCTTT.

The chain employs TRBV11-1 and TRBJ1-2, with TRBD1 matching 9 bases. The CDR3 totals 14 residues. J gave up 4 bases and V 5 bases, and 5 bases lay outside the gene matches. Germline-derived CDR1 and CDR2 are SGHAT and FQDESV (reference sequence). CDR3 region: CASSPGQGSYGYTF. In nucleotides, the CDR3 is TGTGCCAGCAGCCCTGGACAGGGGTCCTATGGCTACACCTTC.

The chain recombines TRBV2 with TRBJ1-4, with TRBD1 as a possible D gene (6 bases). The length of the CDR3 is 13 residues. Trimming stripped 9 bases from V and 0 bases from J, with 8 bases between. Per germline, CDR1 SNHLY and CDR2 FYNNEI. This CDR3 reads CASGQTTNEKLFF. The CDR3 bases are TGTGCCAGTGGACAGACAACTAATGAAAAACTGTTTTTT.

Ten or more counts support this clonotype. The rearrangement links TRBV12-3 or TRBV12-4 to TRBJ2-3; D is possibly TRBD1 or TRBD2 (5 bases each). This CDR3 contains 14 residues. V lost 5 bases and J 0 bases, leaving 9 bases between the germline ends. CDR3 DNA: TGTGCCAGCAGTCCGGGACGTAGCACAGATACGCAGTATTTT. It encodes CASSPGRSTDTQYF.

This clonotype was observed a handful of times. This chain links TRBV12-3 or TRBV12-4 with TRBJ2-7, with TRBD1 identical over 9 bases. Trimming at V came to 6 bases and at J to 2 bases, leaving 5 bases not matched to a gene. The CDR3 runs 14 residues. CDR3: CASRGDREPYEQYF. The CDR3, as DNA: TGTGCCAGCAGGGGGGACAGGGAGCCCTACGAGCAGTACTTC.

The genes are TRBV7-3 and TRBJ2-1; D remains ambiguous. Trimming took 5 bases from V and 0 from J, leaving 8 bases between them. Germline CDR1 and CDR2: SGHTA and FQGTGA. The CDR3 consists of 14 residues. The CDR3 region is CASSPLGSYNEQFF. CDR3 sequence (DNA): TGTGCCAGCAGCCCGCTTGGCTCCTACAATGAGCAGTTCTTC.

Many counts were recorded for this clonotype. The chain links TRBV27 to TRBJ2-7, with 11 bases lining up with TRBD2. This CDR3 has 15 residues. V lost 5 bases to trimming and J lost 2 bases; unmatched junction nucleotides: 5. Germline V gives CDR1 MNHEY, CDR2 SMNVEV (reference sequence). The CDR3 sequence is CASSVIAGGPYEQYF. CDR3 bases: TGTGCCAGCAGTGTAATAGCGGGGGGGCCCTACGAGCAGTACTTC.

This clonotype showed up many times. The chain is built from TRBV28 and TRBJ2-3; D remains unclear. Germline assignment: CDR1 MDHEN and CDR2 SYDVKM. This CDR3 is 14 amino acids long. Trimming cost V 2 bases and J 8 bases, with 14 bases left between them. CDR3 DNA: TGTGCCAGCAGTTTAGAGGTCCCGCCGGTTACGCAGTATTTT. Amino acid sequence: CASSLEVPPVTQYF.

This clonotype turned up a few times. The chain has TRBV27 and TRBJ2-1; 12 nucleotides agree with TRBD2. The CDR3 has 15 residues. Per germline, CDR1 MNHEY and CDR2 SMNVEV (reference sequence). V was clipped by 6 bases and J by 9 bases; unmatched bases: 9. This CDR3 is CASSKRLAGEGEQFF. The CDR3 coding sequence is TGTGCCAGCAGCAAGCGACTAGCGGGAGAAGGTGAGCAGTTCTTC.